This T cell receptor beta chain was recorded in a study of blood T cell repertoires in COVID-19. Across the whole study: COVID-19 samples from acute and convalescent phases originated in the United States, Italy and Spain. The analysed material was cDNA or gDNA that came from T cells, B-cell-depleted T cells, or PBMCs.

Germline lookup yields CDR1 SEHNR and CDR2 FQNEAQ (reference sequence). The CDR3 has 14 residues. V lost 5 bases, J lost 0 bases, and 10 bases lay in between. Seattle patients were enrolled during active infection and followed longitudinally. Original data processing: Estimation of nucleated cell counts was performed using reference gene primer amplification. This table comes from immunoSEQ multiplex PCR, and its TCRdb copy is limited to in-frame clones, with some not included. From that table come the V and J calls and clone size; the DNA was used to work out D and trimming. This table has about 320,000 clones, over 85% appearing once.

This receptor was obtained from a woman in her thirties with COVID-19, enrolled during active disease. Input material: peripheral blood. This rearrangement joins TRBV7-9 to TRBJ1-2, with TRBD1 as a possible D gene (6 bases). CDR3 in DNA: TGTGCCAGCAGCGTATGGACAGCTAACTATGGCTACACCTTC. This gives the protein CASSVWTANYGYTF.